This T cell receptor (beta chain) comes out of a study of blood T cell repertoires in COVID-19. Study at large: Acute and convalescent COVID-19 samples came from the United States, Italy and Spain.

CDR3 length: 16 residues. Trimming stripped 0 bases from V and 1 base from J, with 10 bases between. Germline V gene lookup returns CDR1 MNHEY and CDR2 SVGAGI. Assay: immunoSEQ multiplex PCR; the TCRdb copy retains only in-frame clones and omits some. This table has about 160,000 clones, 92% appearing once. V and J are TRBV6-5 and TRBJ1-5, with no clear D. This receptor was identified in a man aged 25 to 45 with COVID-19, enrolled during active disease. Sequencing was done on a sample of peripheral blood. This CDR3 is CASSYSTGISNQPQHF. CDR3 DNA: TGTGCCAGCAGTTACTCGACCGGGATCAGCAATCAGCCCCAGCATTTT.